This is a list of T cell receptor beta chains from one sample in a study of blood T cell repertoires in COVID-19. Sequenced by immunoSEQ multiplex PCR; TCRdb stores in-frame clones only, minus some. The table includes approximately 20,000 clones, about 79% detected once. Sequenced input: peripheral blood. These TCRs come from a human donor in a cohort sampled during active COVID-19. Both conserved end residues are part of each CDR3. The D gene is left open where the match is weak. Expanded clones are given a class, and other clones once, few, many or no size at all.

>.|once|TRBJ2-6|TRBV28
TGTGCCAGCAGTTCACCGAGGACACGAGCTAGCTCTGGGGCCAACGTCCTGACTTTC
CASSSPRTRASSGANVLTF
>TRBD1|.|TRBJ1-2|TRBV28
TGTGCCAGCCGCAGACAGGGGGCAACCTATGGCTACACCTTC
CASRRQGATYGYTF
>.|.|TRBJ2-2|TRBV24-1
TGTGCCACCAGTGATTCCTTGGACAGTACGAACACCGGGGAGCTGTTTTTT
CATSDSLDSTNTGELFF
>.|.|TRBJ1-1|TRBV6-4
TGTGCCAGCAGTGAGACGGGATCCTCTGAAGCTTTCTTT
CASSETGSSEAFF
>TRBD2|.|TRBJ2-7|TRBV6-2/TRBV6-3
TGTGCCAGCAGTTACTCAAATAGCGGGATGGATTACGAGCAGTACTTC
CASSYSNSGMDYEQYF
>TRBD2|medium-sized|TRBJ2-7|TRBV4-2
TGTGCCAGCAGCCAAGAAACTAGCGGGGTTCCTTCCTACGAGCAGTACTTC
CASSQETSGVPSYEQYF
>.|.|TRBJ2-7|TRBV19
TGTGCCAGTAGTGTGGGGTCTAGGGGACAATACGAGCAGTACTTC
CASSVGSRGQYEQYF
>.|.|TRBJ2-1|TRBV29-1
TGCAGCGCGGAATTACGGCAGGGTAAGCGACGGGAGATGATCTTC
CSAELRQGKRREMIF
>.|.|TRBJ2-7|TRBV28
TGTGCCAGCAGTTTACGGCTAGCCTCCTACGAGCAGTACTTC
CASSLRLASYEQYF
>TRBD2|.|TRBJ2-7|TRBV11-2
TGTGCCAGCAGCTTTGGCGGGGGCTCCTACGAGCAGTACTTC
CASSFGGGSYEQYF
>TRBD1|.|TRBJ1-2|TRBV28
TGTGCCAGCAGTCTTACCGGGACAGGGTCCTATGGCTACACCTTC
CASSLTGTGSYGYTF
>TRBD1|.|TRBJ1-2|TRBV29-1
TGCAGCGTTGGTCTAAACCAGGGGGCGAGCGGCTACACCTTC
CSVGLNQGASGYTF
>TRBD2|medium-sized|TRBJ2-1|TRBV4-2
TGTGCCAGCAGCCAAGAGAGCGGGGAGGGGTACAATGAGCAGTTCTTC
CASSQESGEGYNEQFF
>.|.|TRBJ2-1|TRBV24-1
TGTGCCACCAGTGTCAGCTACAATGAGCAGTTCTTC
CATSVSYNEQFF
>TRBD2|once|TRBJ2-2|TRBV3-1/TRBV3-2
TGTGCCAGCAGCTCCCAATCAGCGGGAGGGGCCGGGGAGCTGTTTTTT
CASSSQSAGGAGELFF
>TRBD1|once|TRBJ1-1|TRBV23-1
TGCGCCAGCAGTCATCACGACAGGGAATGGGTGAACACTGAAGCTTTCTTT
CASSHHDREWVNTEAFF
>TRBD2|.|TRBJ2-1|TRBV4-2
TGTGCCAGCAGCCCTCAGACTAGCGGATTGTTAAATGAGCAGTTCTTC
CASSPQTSGLLNEQFF
>TRBD2|.|TRBJ2-1|TRBV6-4
TGTGCCAGCAGTGACCTAGGGACTAGCGGGAGCAATGAGCAGTTCTTC
CASSDLGTSGSNEQFF
>.|.|TRBJ2-7|TRBV28
TGTGCCAGCAGTTTATCCCTACTAGTTAGCGAGCAGTACTTC
CASSLSLLVSEQYF
>.|.|TRBJ2-3|TRBV5-5
TGTGCCAGCAGCTTGGAGGCAGGGTCTAGCACAGATACGCAGTATTTT
CASSLEAGSSTDTQYF
>TRBD2|.|TRBJ2-3|TRBV19
TGTGCCAGTAGTAGTCCGGGACTAGGGGCAGATACGCAGTATTTT
CASSSPGLGADTQYF
>.|.|TRBJ1-1|TRBV3-1/TRBV3-2
TGTGCCAGCAGCCAAGGGCAGGGATGGACTGAAGCTTTCTTT
CASSQGQGWTEAFF
>TRBD1|.|TRBJ1-1|TRBV11-3
TGTGCCAGCAGCTTAGAAGTTCGATGGTCAGGGGGGAACACTGAAGCTTTCTTT
CASSLEVRWSGGNTEAFF
>TRBD1|.|TRBJ1-1|TRBV5-6
TGTGCCAGCAGCATGGGACAGGGGGGGAACACTGAAGCTTTCTTT
CASSMGQGGNTEAFF
>.|.|TRBJ2-3|TRBV7-9
TGTGCCAGCAGCTTGAGCGGGCCGCCCCTGGATACGCAGTATTTT
CASSLSGPPLDTQYF
>TRBD2|.|TRBJ2-1|TRBV7-2
TGTGCCAGCAGTCGCGGGACTAGCGGGGGCTCCTACAATGAGCAGTTCTTC
CASSRGTSGGSYNEQFF